A selection of T cell receptor beta chains follows, all from one sample in a study of T cell repertoires in cytomegalovirus infection. MiXCR was run by TCRdb on the reads, yielding one entry per CDR3 protein. Found here are roughly 500,000 distinct CDR3 sequences, about 15% of them singletons; the top ten hold about 24%. The sample comprised CD8+ T cells from PBMCs. These receptors originate from a human donor in good health (CMV status not recorded). Some clones in this sample may be carry-over from other donors' samples. Each CDR3 is given with its conserved first and last residue. D genes are given only for firm matches. Not every row has a clone size; where given, it reads once, few, many or a size class.

TRBD2	NA	TRBV20-1	TRBJ2-7	TGCAGTGCCTCTGGTAGCGGGAGCTACGAGCAGTACTTC	CSASGSGSYEQYF
NA	NA	TRBV29-1	TRBJ2-1	TGCAGCGTTGAGGCTTTCTACAATGAGCAGTTCTTC	CSVEAFYNEQFF
NA	NA	TRBV6-2/TRBV6-3	TRBJ2-1	TGTGCCAGCACTCCCAGAACCGGCTACAATGAGCAGTTCTTC	CASTPRTGYNEQFF
TRBD1	few	TRBV6-1	TRBJ1-2	TGTGCCAGCAGGGACAGGTATGCTGGCTACACCTTC	CASRDRYAGYTF
NA	few	TRBV6-2/TRBV6-3	TRBJ1-2	TGTGCCAGCAGTATCCGAGGAGGGATAGACCCCAGAGATGGCTACACCTTC	CASSIRGGIDPRDGYTF
NA	many	TRBV7-9	TRBJ2-7	TGTGCCAGCAGCCCCGCCCGCCCCGACAGGGAGGCCGAGCAGTACTTC	CASSPARPDREAEQYF
NA	few	TRBV5-1	TRBJ2-3	TGCGCCAGCAGCTCCACCGAAAGGATCCTATACACAGATACGCAGTATTTT	CASSSTERILYTDTQYF
NA	NA	TRBV10-3	TRBJ2-1	TGTGCCATCAGTGAGTCGGGGGACTCTCACTACAATGAGCAGTTCTTC	CAISESGDSHYNEQFF
NA	NA	TRBV29-1	TRBJ1-2	TGCAGCGTTGTATCCACCGGGGTAGGCTACACCTTC	CSVVSTGVGYTF
NA	NA	TRBV9	TRBJ1-2	TGTGCCAGCAGCGTAGGGCACCGGGGTGATTATGGCTACACCTTC	CASSVGHRGDYGYTF
NA	many	TRBV6-1	TRBJ2-7	TGTGCCAGCAGGGGAGAGACCTACGAGCAGTACTTC	CASRGETYEQYF
NA	many	TRBV7-9	TRBJ2-7	TGTGCCAGCGACGGGGACGACTACGAGCAGTACTTC	CASDGDDYEQYF
NA	many	TRBV19	TRBJ2-7	TGTGCCAGTAGTATTGTAGGCAGTTCCTACGAGCAGTACTTC	CASSIVGSSYEQYF
NA	few	TRBV4-2	TRBJ2-3	TGTGCCAGCAGCCAAGAACAGGGCGGGGGCACAGATACGCAGTATTTT	CASSQEQGGGTDTQYF
NA	many	TRBV7-8	TRBJ2-7	TGTGCCAGCAGCTTAGACAGGGACGAGCAGTACTTC	CASSLDRDEQYF
NA	NA	TRBV28	TRBJ2-5	TGTGCCAGCAGTCTGGAGGAGGCCCAGTACTTC	CASSLEEAQYF
TRBD1	few	TRBV28	TRBJ2-7	TGTGCCAGCAGAGACCGGGACAGGGTGTTTGAGCAGTACTTC	CASRDRDRVFEQYF
TRBD1	NA	TRBV27	TRBJ2-7	TGTGCCAGCAGTTTAGCGACAGGGGGTCGCGAGCAGTACTTC	CASSLATGGREQYF
NA	many	TRBV11-2	TRBJ2-7	TGTGCCACCGCAAAAGACTCCTTCCTCGAGCAGTACTTC	CATAKDSFLEQYF
NA	many	TRBV7-8	TRBJ2-2	TGTGCCAGCAGCGAGAGGCCAAACACCGGGGAGCTGTTTTTT	CASSERPNTGELFF
NA	few	TRBV27	TRBJ2-1	TGTGCCAGCAGTTTACCCCCCGGTGAGGAATTCTCCTACAATGAGCAGTTCTTC	CASSLPPGEEFSYNEQFF
NA	few	TRBV5-8	TRBJ2-7	TGTGCCAGCAGCTTGCAAACAAGGAGGAACGAGCAGTACTTC	CASSLQTRRNEQYF
NA	NA	TRBV7-6	TRBJ2-3	TGTGCCAGCAGCTTAGCAGTGTCAAGCACAGATACGCAGTATTTT	CASSLAVSSTDTQYF
TRBD1	many	TRBV10-3	TRBJ2-7	TGTGCCGTATCTGGACAGGGGGCGCGCGAGCAGTACTTC	CAVSGQGAREQYF
NA	many	TRBV4-1	TRBJ1-4	TGCGCCAGCAGCCAAGCCCACCGGGAGTTGGGGAGCACTAATGAAAAACTGTTTTTT	CASSQAHRELGSTNEKLFF
TRBD1	many	TRBV28	TRBJ2-7	TGTGCCAGCATTAACAGGGGCACCTACGAGCAGTACTTC	CASINRGTYEQYF
TRBD1	many	TRBV7-2	TRBJ2-5	TGTGCCAGCAGCCCCCTCCAGGGGGCGGAGGGGGAGACCCAGTACTTC	CASSPLQGAEGETQYF
NA	NA	TRBV6-6	TRBJ1-1	TGTGCCAGCAGTAGGTGGACTGAAGCTTTCTTT	CASSRWTEAFF
NA	NA	TRBV9	TRBJ2-3	TGTGCCAGCAGCGTAGGCGGCTCTAGCACAGATACGCAGTATTTT	CASSVGGSSTDTQYF
NA	many	TRBV10-3	TRBJ2-5	TGTGCCATCAGTGAGAACTTTGGGGGTTTCTTAGAAGGAGAGACCCAGTACTTC	CAISENFGGFLEGETQYF
TRBD1	NA	TRBV4-1	TRBJ2-2	TGCGCCAGCAGCCAAGGGGGACAGGGGGTAACCGGGGAGCTGTTTTTT	CASSQGGQGVTGELFF
NA	few	TRBV5-1	TRBJ2-3	TGCGCCAGCAGCCCAAAACCGACTAGTCCGGGGAACACAGATACGCAGTATTTT	CASSPKPTSPGNTDTQYF
NA	many	TRBV4-2	TRBJ1-6	TGTGCCAGCAGCCAAGATCAACCACGGTCACCCCTCCACTTT	CASSQDQPRSPLHF
TRBD1	NA	TRBV4-1	TRBJ1-5	TGCGCCAGCAGCCCGGACGACAGGGTCAATCAGCCCCAGCATTTT	CASSPDDRVNQPQHF
TRBD1	few	TRBV7-6	TRBJ1-2	TGTGCCAGCAGCCGAGGACAGGGCGCTTACTATGGCTACACCTTC	CASSRGQGAYYGYTF
TRBD2	NA	TRBV6-1	TRBJ2-2	TGTGCCAGCAACGCACATCCGGGAGGGCCGGGGTTCGGGGAGCTGTTTTTT	CASNAHPGGPGFGELFF
TRBD2	NA	TRBV7-9	TRBJ2-7	TGTGCCAGCAGCGGGGGGGGGAGTCTTTTCTACGAGCAGTACTTC	CASSGGGSLFYEQYF
TRBD1	few	TRBV14	TRBJ1-1	TGTGCCAGCAGCAACCGGGACAGGCTATACACTGAAGCTTTCTTT	CASSNRDRLYTEAFF